Following are 30 T cell receptor beta chains from one sample sequenced in a study of cytomegalovirus exposure and HLA in healthy donors. The PCR made use of 60 Vbeta and 13 Jbeta primers. The table came from immunoSEQ multiplex PCR; TCRdb's copy has only in-frame clones and leaves some out. The sample lists more than 100,000 clones, around two thirds occurring once. Sequenced material: PBMCs. The receptors derive from a woman aged 45-65 years in good health and CMV-seronegative.

This CDR3 is CASTSGFVQFF. CDR3 coding DNA: TGTGCCAGCACCTCGGGGTTTGTGCAGTTCTTC. The V gene is TRBV21-1, the J gene TRBJ2-1; TRBD2 is taken as the D call from the table, unchecked against the DNA. TRBV21-1 is a listed pseudogene. The CDR3 runs to 11 residues.

This clone was observed a few times. The chain is built from TRBV29-1 and TRBJ2-1; 8 positions match TRBD2. The germline gives CDR1 SQVTM, CDR2 ANQGSEA. V shed 0 bases, J shed 7 bases, and the junction held 5 bases outside the gene matches. The CDR3 has 14 residues. CDR3: CSVEDSPGGNEQFF. The CDR3 region has the DNA TGCAGCGTTGAAGATTCCCCGGGGGGGAATGAGCAGTTCTTC.

The chain combines TRBV18 with TRBJ2-3, with D hard to call. Germline CDR1 is KGHSH and CDR2 is LQKENI. V lost 2 bases and J 0 bases, leaving 6 bases between the germline ends. CDR3 length: 14 amino acids. The CDR3 here is CASSPSGSTDTQYF. The CDR3 DNA follows: TGTGCCAGCTCACCATCAGGAAGCACAGATACGCAGTATTTT.

The chain joins TRBV28 to TRBJ1-5; the D gene is possibly TRBD1 (6 bases). CDR3 length: 14 amino acids. CDR1 is MDHEN and CDR2 is SYDVKM in the germline V gene. Trimming took off 5 bases at V and 5 bases at J, with 13 bases between the two ends. CDR3 in amino acids: CASSAGDKHQPQHF. In DNA, the CDR3 is TGTGCCAGCAGTGCCGGGGACAAGCATCAGCCCCAGCATTTT.

The chain is built from TRBV7-9 and TRBJ1-3; D is uncertain. V lost 5 bases, J lost 0 bases, and 17 bases lay in between. The CDR3 has 17 amino acids. CDR1 SEHNR and CDR2 FQNEAQ come from the germline V gene (reference sequence). Here the CDR3 DNA reads TGTGCCAGCAGCCCCCCGGGTCACCTTTACTCTGGAAACACCATATATTTT. The encoded protein is CASSPPGHLYSGNTIYF.

The chain is built from TRBV5-1 and TRBJ2-3, with D perhaps TRBD1 (5 bases). CDR1 and CDR2 from the germline V gene are SGHRS and YFSETQ. The CDR3 runs to 15 residues. V dropped 0 bases and J dropped 3 bases, with 11 bases sitting between them. The CDR3 loop reads CASSLVGHITDTQYF. The CDR3 DNA reads as TGCGCCAGCAGCTTGGTGGGGCACATAACAGATACGCAGTATTTT.

This clone has more than one count but fewer than ten. V and J are TRBV10-3 and TRBJ2-7, with D uncertain. The germline CDR1 and CDR2 sequences are ENHRY and SYGVKD. V lost 0 bases and J lost 4, with 4 bases in between. This CDR3 contains 12 residues. The DNA for the CDR3 is TGTGCCATCAGTGAGTCCAAATACGAGCAGTACTTC. It codes for CAISESKYEQYF.

The table lists this clone with a count of one. The V and J genes are TRBV25-1 and TRBJ2-3, with 8 bases matching TRBD1. This CDR3 spans 16 amino acids. Germline V gene data show CDR1 as MGHDK and CDR2 as SYGVNS. Trimming removed 6 bases from V and 2 bases from J; junction bases left unmatched: 10. The CDR3 DNA sequence: TGTGCCAGCAGCGAGGGCTTGGGACAGGTCACAGATACGCAGTATTTT. Translating it yields CASSEGLGQVTDTQYF.

This clone was found a few times. The V call is TRBV28, the J call TRBJ2-2; TRBD1 matches 9 bases. V shed 6 bases and J 5 bases; nucleotides not matched to a gene: 10. CDR1 is MDHEN, CDR2 SYDVKM, per germline. This CDR3 region has 16 residues. Written as DNA, the CDR3 is TGTGCCAGCAGCCAACCGGGACAGGGTAGTACCGGGGAGCTGTTTTTT. Translation gives CASSQPGQGSTGELFF.

This clone was detected a few times. The chain carries TRBV28 and TRBJ2-1; TRBD2 matches 9 bases. From germline, CDR1 is MDHEN and CDR2 SYDVKM. V shed 2 bases, J shed 0 bases, and the junction held 11 bases outside the gene matches. The CDR3 sequence is 19 residues long. The CDR3 here is CASSLPLYLAGSSYNEQFF. The DNA of the CDR3 is TGTGCCAGCAGTTTACCCCTATACCTAGCGGGAAGCTCCTACAATGAGCAGTTCTTC. Full variable domain (missing parts from reference TRBV28 and TRBJ2-1): DVKVTQSSRYLVKRTGEKVFLECVQDMDHENMFWYRQDPGLGLRLIYFSYDVKMKEKGDIPEGYSVSREKKERFSLILESASTNQTSMYLCASSLPLYLAGSSYNEQFFGPGTRLTVL.

The rearrangement joins TRBV27 to TRBJ2-5; TRBD1 aligns across 7 bases. This CDR3 contains 16 residues. J gave up 2 bases and V 5 bases, and 11 bases lay outside the gene matches. Germline V lookup: CDR1 MNHEY, CDR2 SMNVEV (reference sequence). The CDR3 sequence is CASSPDDRVIQETQYF. The CDR3 nucleotides are TGTGCCAGCAGTCCCGATGACAGGGTCATTCAAGAGACCCAGTACTTC.

This clone turned up a few times. This chain joins TRBV7-6 and TRBJ2-5, with D maybe TRBD2 (6 bases). The germline V gene has CDR1 SGHVS and CDR2 FNYEAQ. The CDR3 has 14 amino acids. Deletions cut 4 bases from V and 4 bases from J, with 13 bases between. CDR3: CASSSTRVGETQYF. CDR3 in DNA: TGTGCCAGCAGCTCGACTAGAGTCGGAGAGACCCAGTACTTC.

The chain uses TRBV7-2 and TRBJ2-2, with D possibly TRBD1 on 6 matching bases. Germline-derived CDR1 and CDR2 are SGHTA and FQGNSA. This CDR3 contains 16 residues. The V gene lost 0 bases and the J gene lost 2 bases, with 10 bases spanning the gap. The CDR3, as DNA: TGTGCCAGCAGCTTAGCGGGGGCCCAAAACACCGGGGAGCTGTTTTTT. Protein: CASSLAGAQNTGELFF.

CDR3 bases: TGCGCCAGCAGCCAAACCGGACTAGCTGTCGAGACCCAGTACTTC. It codes for CASSQTGLAVETQYF. The chain couples TRBV4-1 to TRBJ2-5; 8 positions agree with TRBD2. Germline V gene lookup returns CDR1 MGHRA and CDR2 YSYEKL. The CDR3 has 15 amino acids. V shed 2 bases and J 5 bases; nucleotides not matched to a gene: 7.

Here the CDR3 DNA reads TGTGCCAGCTCACCACGGGTGTCGGGGGGCCCCGACGAGCAGTACTTC. Encoded protein: CASSPRVSGGPDEQYF. J is TRBJ2-7 and V is TRBV18; TRBD2 is a possible D gene (7 bases). Germline values: CDR1 KGHSH, CDR2 LQKENI. V dropped 1 base and J dropped 5 bases, with 18 bases sitting between them. This CDR3 has 16 residues.

The chain is built from TRBV7-2 and TRBJ1-4; maybe TRBD1 (5 bases). The ends were cut back, 1 base at V and 7 bases at J, with 13 bases in the middle. The V gene's germline CDR1 is SGHTA and CDR2 FQGNSA. This CDR3 spans 15 amino acids. The CDR3 sequence: CASSLVGAVGEKLFF. The CDR3 DNA sequence: TGTGCCAGCAGCTTAGTTGGGGCGGTAGGTGAAAAACTGTTTTTT.

This clone was seen only a few times. The V and J genes are TRBV6-5 and TRBJ2-7, with 8 nucleotides matching TRBD2. Germline-derived CDR1 and CDR2 are MNHEY and SVGAGI. V was pared by 7 bases and J by 4 bases, with 6 bases of the junction left unmatched. The CDR3 has 13 amino acids. The CDR3 spells CASMSGGKYEQYF. The CDR3 coding sequence is TGTGCCAGCATGAGCGGGGGAAAATACGAGCAGTACTTC.

V usage is TRBV4-1 and J usage is TRBJ1-1; D is unresolved. Germline CDR1 reads MGHRA; CDR2 reads YSYEKL. CDR3 length: 20 residues. The V and J ends lost 2 bases and 4 bases respectively, with 29 bases between them. CDR3: CASSQTRVGQPGNEGTEAFF. CDR3 sequence (DNA): TGCGCCAGCAGCCAAACTCGCGTCGGCCAGCCTGGGAACGAGGGCACTGAAGCTTTCTTT.

The J gene is TRBJ2-1, the V gene TRBV30; D perhaps matches TRBD1 (6 bases). V dropped 4 bases and J dropped 2 bases, with 12 bases sitting between them. Germline CDR1 is GTSNPN and CDR2 is SVGIG (reference sequence). This CDR3 region has 14 residues. The CDR3: CAWMYGQTYNEQFF. In DNA, the CDR3 is TGTGCCTGGATGTACGGACAGACCTACAATGAGCAGTTCTTC.

The chain links TRBV25-1 to TRBJ2-2, with 10 nucleotides matching TRBD1. The V and J ends lost 6 bases and 6 bases, in that order; junction bases with no gene match: 10. Germline V gives CDR1 MGHDK, CDR2 SYGVNS. This CDR3 has 16 amino acids. The CDR3 sequence: CASRDGDRGDAGELFF. The CDR3 DNA sequence: TGTGCCAGCAGGGATGGGGACAGGGGTGATGCCGGGGAGCTGTTTTTT.

This chain uses TRBV7-8 with TRBJ2-2, with 10 bases that match TRBD1. After removal of 3 bases from V and 6 bases from J, the junction contained 4 bases not matched to a gene. This CDR3 has 15 residues. CDR1 SGHVS and CDR2 FQNEAQ come from the germline V gene. CDR3 in DNA: TGTGCCAGCAGCTTGTCCGGGACAGGGGCCGGGGAGCTGTTTTTT. Its translation: CASSLSGTGAGELFF.

V and J are TRBV5-4 and TRBJ2-7; 8 bases map to TRBD2. The CDR3 runs 15 residues. The ends lost 4 bases at V and 5 bases at J; junction bases unmatched: 11. Germline loops: CDR1 SGHNT, CDR2 YYREEE (reference sequence). CDR3: CASSAGGERTDEQYF. CDR3 coding DNA: TGTGCCAGCAGCGCCGGGGGGGAGAGGACGGACGAGCAGTACTTC.

The V gene is TRBV2, the J gene TRBJ2-7; tentatively, D is TRBD1 (5 bases). This CDR3 has 13 residues. V lost 6 bases and J lost 0, with 9 bases in between. Germline V gene lookup returns CDR1 SNHLY and CDR2 FYNNEI. Here the CDR3 DNA reads TGTGCCAGCAGATACGACAGCTCCTACGAGCAGTACTTC. Its translation: CASRYDSSYEQYF. The full variable domain, completed using reference TRBV2 and TRBJ2-7, is EPEVTQTPSHQVTQMGQEVILRCVPISNHLYFYWYRQILGQKVEFLVSFYNNEISEKSEIFDDQFSVERPDGSNFTLKIRSTKLEDSAMYFCASRYDSSYEQYFGPGTRLTVT.

The chain links TRBV2 to TRBJ1-5; D is perhaps TRBD1 (5 bases). This CDR3 is built from 14 residues. CDR1 is SNHLY, CDR2 FYNNEI, per germline. V lost 3 bases and J 6 bases, leaving 12 bases between the germline ends. CDR3 in amino acids: CASSDPRTLQPQHF. The CDR3 DNA sequence: TGTGCCAGCAGTGACCCCCGGACACTTCAGCCCCAGCATTTT.

This clone was seen more than once but under ten times. The chain is built from TRBV5-6 and TRBJ1-2; no reliable D call. The germline V and J ends were trimmed by 1 base and 2 bases, with 9 bases remaining between them. CDR1 SGHDT and CDR2 YYEEEE come from the germline V gene. The CDR3 runs 14 residues. The CDR3 DNA follows: TGTGCCAGCAGCTTGCTTTACAGCAACTATGGCTACACCTTC. Its translation: CASSLLYSNYGYTF.

The gene calls are TRBV2 and TRBJ2-7; 11 bases line up with TRBD1. Germline loops: CDR1 SNHLY, CDR2 FYNNEI. The CDR3 extends over 14 amino acids. With V trimmed by 6 bases and J by 2 bases, 3 bases remained unmatched. The CDR3 DNA reads as TGTGCCAGCAGCAGGGACAGGGGGACCTACGAGCAGTACTTC. Amino acid sequence: CASSRDRGTYEQYF. Combining the CDR3 with reference TRBV2 and TRBJ2-7 gives the whole variable domain EPEVTQTPSHQVTQMGQEVILRCVPISNHLYFYWYRQILGQKVEFLVSFYNNEISEKSEIFDDQFSVERPDGSNFTLKIRSTKLEDSAMYFCASSRDRGTYEQYFGPGTRLTVT.

This sequence joins TRBV27 and TRBJ2-3; D is possibly TRBD2 (5 bases). The CDR3 runs 13 residues. The ends were cut back, 6 bases at V and 10 bases at J, with 17 bases in the middle. Germline V CDR1 and CDR2: MNHEY, SMNVEV (reference sequence). DNA for the CDR3: TGTGCCAGCAGACCATACCAAGCGGAAGCGCAGTATTTT. Translated, it gives CASRPYQAEAQYF.

With regard to this clone: An end of the junction differs from the germline gene, which may be a read error. The CDR3 is CASSLVYNEQLF. The CDR3 coding sequence is TGTGCCAGCAGCCTAGTATACAATGAGCAGCTCTTC. The rearrangement joins TRBV6-1 to TRBJ2-1; D is undetermined. The CDR3 consists of 12 residues. From germline, CDR1 is MNHNS and CDR2 SASEGT.

This rearrangement joins TRBV28 to TRBJ2-7; no definite D call. Germline assignment: CDR1 MDHEN and CDR2 SYDVKM. The ends were cut back, 2 bases at V and 3 bases at J, with 11 bases in the middle. This CDR3 has 14 residues. CDR3 nucleotides: TGTGCCAGCAGTTTAGGAAGCGCCTACTACGAGCAGTACTTC. Translating gives CASSLGSAYYEQYF.

The chain is built from TRBV6-5 and TRBJ2-1, with TRBD2 matching 11 bases. CDR3 length: 14 residues. Per the germline V gene, CDR1 is MNHEY and CDR2 is SVGAGI. V trimming: 6 bases; J trimming: 8 bases; junction bases outside the gene matches: 6. The CDR3 DNA is TGTGCCAGCAGAATAGCGGGGGGGGTCGATGAGCAGTTCTTC. Translated: CASRIAGGVDEQFF.